This TCR beta chain was captured in a study of blood T cell repertoires in COVID-19. Sequencing used immunoSEQ multiplex PCR; TCRdb keeps in-frame clones, though not all of them. The data contain over 150,000 clones, around 80% of them singletons. The germline V gene has CDR1 ENHRY and CDR2 SYGVKD. CDR3 size: 14 residues. Losses at the gene ends were 6 bases for V and 8 bases for J; bases not matched to a gene: 4. Cohorts were assigned according to the clinical history that participants reported. V gene TRBV10-3 combines with J gene TRBJ1-6, with 10 bases identical to TRBD1. The TCR originated in a woman in her seventies in a cohort exposed to, infected with or recovered from COVID-19 (not recorded which). Sequenced input: PBMCs or T cells enriched from blood (not recorded which). CDR3 in DNA: TGTGCCATCAGGACAGGGGGCGCTTATTCACCCCTCCACTTT. Protein sequence: CAIRTGGAYSPLHF.